These T cell receptor beta chains were read from a single sample in a study of regulatory T cells in long-lasting Graves disease. A single record per CDR3 protein comes from TCRdb applying MiXCR to the multiplex PCR reads. The sample records around 450,000 distinct CDR3 sequences, 20% to 25% being singletons. Sequencing used peripheral blood mononuclear cells (PBMCs), obtained when the disease was refractory, from a patient treated with antithyroid drugs. The receptors here all came from a female donor with Graves disease. Each CDR3 is given with its conserved first and last residue. Each record gives: CDR3 protein, CDR3 DNA, D gene, clone size, V gene, J gene. The D gene is left open where the match is weak. Only some rows state a clone size, as once, few, many or a class for expanded clones.

cdr3_aa: CSAMDRGPRQGDGYTF
cdr3_nt: TGCAGTGCAATGGACAGGGGTCCTCGTCAAGGTGATGGCTACACCTTC
d_call: TRBD1
clone_size: few
v_call: TRBV20-1
j_call: TRBJ1-2

cdr3_aa: CASSTGGPWQSEQFF
cdr3_nt: TGTGCCAGCAGTACGGGGGGGCCATGGCAAAGTGAGCAGTTCTTC
d_call: TRBD2
clone_size: once
v_call: TRBV6-1
j_call: TRBJ2-1

cdr3_aa: CASSFVVGNTEAFF
cdr3_nt: TGTGCCAGCAGCTTCGTAGTAGGGAACACTGAAGCTTTCTTT
d_call: -
clone_size: few
v_call: TRBV7-9
j_call: TRBJ1-1

cdr3_aa: CASSHDGTEAFF
cdr3_nt: TGTGCCAGCAGCCACGATGGGACTGAAGCTTTCTTT
d_call: -
clone_size: -
v_call: TRBV7-9
j_call: TRBJ1-1

cdr3_aa: CASSWGSNYGYTF
cdr3_nt: TGTGCCAGCAGCTGGGGCAGCAACTATGGCTACACCTTC
d_call: -
clone_size: many
v_call: TRBV28
j_call: TRBJ1-2

cdr3_aa: CSVSPGANVLTF
cdr3_nt: TGCAGCGTTTCCCCTGGGGCCAACGTCCTGACTTTC
d_call: -
clone_size: few
v_call: TRBV29-1
j_call: TRBJ2-6

cdr3_aa: CATRDLGGYTF
cdr3_nt: TGTGCCACCCGGGACCTCGGGGGCTACACCTTC
d_call: -
clone_size: -
v_call: TRBV12-3/TRBV12-4
j_call: TRBJ1-2

cdr3_aa: CATSRDPTNEKLFF
cdr3_nt: TGTGCCACCAGCAGAGACCCAACTAATGAAAAACTGTTTTTT
d_call: -
clone_size: many
v_call: TRBV15
j_call: TRBJ1-4

cdr3_aa: CASSPEEGGGRTEAFF
cdr3_nt: TGCGCCAGCAGTCCCGAGGAAGGGGGAGGAAGGACTGAAGCTTTCTTT
d_call: -
clone_size: -
v_call: TRBV4-3
j_call: TRBJ1-1

cdr3_aa: CASSQVQGRNSPLHF
cdr3_nt: TGTGCCAGCAGCCAAGTACAGGGCAGGAATTCACCCCTCCACTTT
d_call: -
clone_size: -
v_call: TRBV3-1
j_call: TRBJ1-6

cdr3_aa: CASSRGGWNTGELFF
cdr3_nt: TGTGCCAGCAGCCGTGGGGGGTGGAACACCGGGGAGCTGTTTTTT
d_call: -
clone_size: -
v_call: TRBV28
j_call: TRBJ2-2

cdr3_aa: CASSYGTGWGTEAFF
cdr3_nt: TGTGCCAGCAGTTACGGCACAGGCTGGGGTACTGAAGCTTTCTTT
d_call: -
clone_size: few
v_call: TRBV6-5
j_call: TRBJ1-1

cdr3_aa: CASSPSGQDHGELFF
cdr3_nt: TGTGCCAGCAGTCCATCTGGACAGGATCACGGGGAGCTGTTTTTT
d_call: TRBD1
clone_size: many
v_call: TRBV28
j_call: TRBJ2-2

cdr3_aa: CAGSARAFTGELFF
cdr3_nt: TGTGCCGGATCGGCTCGGGCCTTCACCGGGGAGCTGTTTTTT
d_call: -
clone_size: -
v_call: TRBV30
j_call: TRBJ2-2

cdr3_aa: CASSGGQRQETQYF
cdr3_nt: TGTGCCAGCAGCGGGGGACAGCGCCAAGAGACCCAGTACTTC
d_call: TRBD1
clone_size: once
v_call: TRBV5-6
j_call: TRBJ2-5

cdr3_aa: CSARTTGANVLTF
cdr3_nt: TGCAGTGCCAGGACTACTGGGGCCAACGTCCTGACTTTC
d_call: -
clone_size: -
v_call: TRBV20-1
j_call: TRBJ2-6

cdr3_aa: CASTTADNSNQPQHF
cdr3_nt: TGTGCCAGCACCACAGCCGATAATAGCAATCAGCCCCAGCATTTT
d_call: -
clone_size: many
v_call: TRBV28
j_call: TRBJ1-5

cdr3_aa: CASSLAGLPYNSPLHF
cdr3_nt: TGCGCCAGCAGCTTGGCGGGACTTCCTTATAATTCACCCCTCCACTTT
d_call: -
clone_size: few
v_call: TRBV5-1
j_call: TRBJ1-6

cdr3_aa: CASSSGVLNTEAFF
cdr3_nt: TGTGCCAGCAGCTCCGGGGTACTGAACACTGAAGCTTTCTTT
d_call: -
clone_size: many
v_call: TRBV7-9
j_call: TRBJ1-1

cdr3_aa: CASRPINTYEQYF
cdr3_nt: TGTGCCAGCAGACCCATCAATACCTACGAGCAGTACTTC
d_call: -
clone_size: many
v_call: TRBV6-2/TRBV6-3
j_call: TRBJ2-7

cdr3_aa: CASSNRGGETQYF
cdr3_nt: TGTGCCAGCAGTAACAGGGGGGGAGAGACCCAGTACTTC
d_call: -
clone_size: many
v_call: TRBV28
j_call: TRBJ2-5

cdr3_aa: CASSQVAGGSNYGYTF
cdr3_nt: TGCGCCAGCAGCCAAGTCGCGGGCGGTTCTAACTATGGCTACACCTTC
d_call: -
clone_size: few
v_call: TRBV4-1
j_call: TRBJ1-2

cdr3_aa: CASSVGLAGLLAKNIQYF
cdr3_nt: TGTGCCAGCAGCGTGGGACTAGCGGGACTCCTAGCCAAAAACATTCAGTACTTC
d_call: TRBD2
clone_size: many
v_call: TRBV28
j_call: TRBJ2-4

cdr3_aa: CATQMDRSYGYTF
cdr3_nt: TGTGCCACCCAAATGGACAGAAGCTATGGCTACACCTTC
d_call: -
clone_size: many
v_call: TRBV2
j_call: TRBJ1-2

cdr3_aa: CATSDPTAETNEKLFF
cdr3_nt: TGTGCCACCAGTGACCCTACAGCCGAAACTAATGAAAAACTGTTTTTT
d_call: -
clone_size: few
v_call: TRBV24-1
j_call: TRBJ1-4

cdr3_aa: CATSSRGTDTQYF
cdr3_nt: TGTGCCACCAGCTCTCGGGGGACAGATACGCAGTATTTT
d_call: -
clone_size: -
v_call: TRBV15
j_call: TRBJ2-3

cdr3_aa: CASSSTSYRTQYF
cdr3_nt: TGTGCCAGCAGTTCTACTAGCTACCGGACGCAGTATTTT
d_call: -
clone_size: -
v_call: TRBV12-3/TRBV12-4
j_call: TRBJ2-3

cdr3_aa: CSASLGGTSGIETQYF
cdr3_nt: TGCAGTGCTAGTTTAGGTGGGACTAGCGGGATTGAGACCCAGTACTTC
d_call: TRBD2
clone_size: few
v_call: TRBV20-1
j_call: TRBJ2-5

cdr3_aa: CASSYSYDAGATNEKLFF
cdr3_nt: TGTGCCAGCAGCTACTCCTACGACGCGGGCGCAACTAATGAAAAACTGTTTTTT
d_call: -
clone_size: -
v_call: TRBV7-9
j_call: TRBJ1-4

cdr3_aa: CASNDAGTWTEAFF
cdr3_nt: TGTGCCAGCAACGACGCCGGGACTTGGACTGAAGCTTTCTTT
d_call: -
clone_size: -
v_call: TRBV7-9
j_call: TRBJ1-1

cdr3_aa: CASSQRGGNQETQYF
cdr3_nt: TGTGCCAGCAGCCAAAGGGGGGGGAACCAAGAGACCCAGTACTTC
d_call: -
clone_size: -
v_call: TRBV7-3
j_call: TRBJ2-5

cdr3_aa: CATSTLGQGFSPLHF
cdr3_nt: TGTGCCACCAGCACGTTGGGACAGGGATTTTCACCCCTCCACTTT
d_call: TRBD1
clone_size: many
v_call: TRBV15
j_call: TRBJ1-6

cdr3_aa: CASSMGLAGGYEQFF
cdr3_nt: TGTGCCAGTAGTATGGGACTAGCGGGAGGGTATGAGCAGTTCTTC
d_call: TRBD2
clone_size: -
v_call: TRBV19
j_call: TRBJ2-1

cdr3_aa: CASSLARGDYGYTF
cdr3_nt: TGTGCCAGCAGCTTAGCCAGGGGGGACTATGGCTACACCTTC
d_call: TRBD1
clone_size: many
v_call: TRBV7-9
j_call: TRBJ1-2

cdr3_aa: CASSLLGIYGYTF
cdr3_nt: TGTGCCAGCAGCTTGCTGGGGATCTATGGCTACACCTTC
d_call: -
clone_size: few
v_call: TRBV5-8
j_call: TRBJ1-2

cdr3_aa: CATSDSDPTDTQYF
cdr3_nt: TGTGCCACCAGTGATTCAGATCCCACAGATACGCAGTATTTT
d_call: -
clone_size: -
v_call: TRBV24-1
j_call: TRBJ2-3

cdr3_aa: CASSIGQGWEKLFF
cdr3_nt: TGTGCCAGCAGTATAGGACAGGGCTGGGAAAAACTGTTTTTT
d_call: TRBD1
clone_size: many
v_call: TRBV28
j_call: TRBJ1-4

cdr3_aa: CASRDRRTGGPVLETQYF
cdr3_nt: TGTGCCAGCAGGGACCGACGGACAGGGGGCCCCGTATTGGAGACCCAGTACTTC
d_call: TRBD1
clone_size: many
v_call: TRBV2
j_call: TRBJ2-5

cdr3_aa: CASSEVQGVPPYNEQFF
cdr3_nt: TGTGCCAGCAGTGAGGTCCAGGGAGTCCCTCCCTACAATGAGCAGTTCTTC
d_call: -
clone_size: -
v_call: TRBV2
j_call: TRBJ2-1

cdr3_aa: CASSEAGTGLYEQYF
cdr3_nt: TGTGCCAGCAGCGAGGCCGGGACAGGCCTCTACGAGCAGTACTTC
d_call: TRBD1
clone_size: few
v_call: TRBV5-6
j_call: TRBJ2-7

cdr3_aa: CASRGPGLAGNEQYF
cdr3_nt: TGTGCCAGCAGGGGACCGGGACTAGCGGGCAACGAGCAGTACTTC
d_call: TRBD2
clone_size: many
v_call: TRBV28
j_call: TRBJ2-7

cdr3_aa: CASNDDVNTEAFF
cdr3_nt: TGTGCCAGCAACGACGACGTGAACACTGAAGCTTTCTTT
d_call: -
clone_size: -
v_call: TRBV3-1
j_call: TRBJ1-1

cdr3_aa: CSASPPSSTDTRYF
cdr3_nt: TGCAGTGCTAGCCCGCCGTCTAGCACAGATACGCGGTATTTT
d_call: -
clone_size: -
v_call: TRBV20-1
j_call: TRBJ2-3

cdr3_aa: CSARDHRGFYEQYF
cdr3_nt: TGCAGTGCTAGAGATCATCGGGGGTTCTACGAGCAGTACTTC
d_call: -
clone_size: -
v_call: TRBV20-1
j_call: TRBJ2-7

cdr3_aa: CASSPPSPGTQYF
cdr3_nt: TGTGCCAGCTCACCACCGTCCCCGGGGACCCAGTACTTC
d_call: -
clone_size: few
v_call: TRBV18
j_call: TRBJ2-5

cdr3_aa: CDSSLGRLVNTEAFF
cdr3_nt: TGTGACAGCAGCTTAGGTCGGCTCGTGAACACTGAAGCTTTCTTT
d_call: -
clone_size: once
v_call: TRBV7-8
j_call: TRBJ1-1

cdr3_aa: CASTIVWGIGQGLEPQHF
cdr3_nt: TGTGCCAGCACCATAGTTTGGGGGATCGGACAGGGGCTCGAGCCCCAGCATTTT
d_call: TRBD1
clone_size: -
v_call: TRBV28
j_call: TRBJ1-5

cdr3_aa: CASIPSAQETQYF
cdr3_nt: TGTGCCAGCATTCCTTCCGCCCAAGAGACCCAGTACTTC
d_call: -
clone_size: many
v_call: TRBV28
j_call: TRBJ2-5